This T cell receptor (beta chain) was retrieved from a study of control samples from healthy donors and cancer patients. Sequencing was performed with immunoSEQ multiplex PCR; in TCRdb, only in-frame clones are kept and a portion is missing. The repertoire consists of about 160,000 clones, with 96% occurring once and the leading ten covering under 1.2%. The CDR3 length is 13 residues. Germline lookup yields CDR1 GTSNPN and CDR2 SVGIG (reference sequence). Between the trimmed V and J ends, which lost 3 bases and 1 base, there was a span of 9 bases. Sequences were obtained from blood. This TCR came from a woman aged 30 to 39 in good health. The rearrangement links TRBV30 to TRBJ1-1; D gene unclear. The CDR3 DNA is TGTGCCTGGAGGAACCTACCGAACACTGAAGCTTTCTTT. It is translated as CAWRNLPNTEAFF.